This is a list of T cell receptor beta chains from one sample in a study of blood T cell repertoires in COVID-19. Assay: immunoSEQ multiplex PCR; the TCRdb copy retains only in-frame clones and omits some. The table includes about 250,000 clones, 70% to 90% detected once. Sequenced sample: PBMCs or T cells enriched from blood (not recorded which). These receptors were taken from a woman aged 50 to 65 with acute COVID-19. Both conserved end residues are part of each CDR3. Each record gives: D gene, CDR3 length, V gene, J gene, clone size, CDR3 DNA, CDR3 protein. D genes are given only for firm matches. Rows may omit the clone size; those that give it use once, few, many or a size class.

-	17	TRBV4-3	TRBJ2-2	-	TGCGCCAGCAGCCAGCCCCCTCTAAGGGGGGGCACCGGGGAGCTGTTTTTT	CASSQPPLRGGTGELFF
-	14	TRBV7-3	TRBJ2-1	-	TGTGCCAGCAGCTTATCGGGGGTCCACAATGAGCAGTTCTTC	CASSLSGVHNEQFF
-	14	TRBV30	TRBJ1-2	-	TGTGCCTGGAGGCTGGTTGGGTCGGGATATGGCTACACCTTC	CAWRLVGSGYGYTF
TRBD1	16	TRBV9	TRBJ2-7	-	TGTGCCAGCAGCGTAGGCAAGGGACAGGGATTAGGCGAGCAGTACTTC	CASSVGKGQGLGEQYF
-	15	TRBV5-4	TRBJ2-1	-	TGTGCCAGCAGCTTGCGGAAGGGGTCCTACAATGAGCAGTTCTTC	CASSLRKGSYNEQFF
-	17	TRBV28	TRBJ1-3	-	TGTGCCAGCAGTTTGTCTTTGGGCGGGGGCGGTGGAAACACCATATATTTT	CASSLSLGGGGGNTIYF
TRBD1	16	TRBV6-1	TRBJ1-2	many	TGTGCCAGCAGTGATCCGGACAGGGGCCGGGGTGGCGGCTACACCTTC	CASSDPDRGRGGGYTF
-	13	TRBV7-2	TRBJ1-5	-	TGTGCCAGCAGCTTAGCGCGAGATCAGCCCCAGCATTTT	CASSLARDQPQHF
-	17	TRBV21-1	TRBJ1-1	-	TGTGCCAGCAGCTCTCCGGACAGGGAAAGCGGGAACACTGAAGCTTTCTTT	CASSSPDRESGNTEAFF
TRBD2	13	TRBV24-1	TRBJ2-3	-	TGTGCCACCAGTGCTAGCGGAACAGATACGCAGTATTTT	CATSASGTDTQYF
TRBD2	18	TRBV6-1	TRBJ2-3	-	TGTGCCAGCAGTGACAATGCTATGGGGGGGATTGCGACAGATACGCAGTATTTT	CASSDNAMGGIATDTQYF
-	15	TRBV9	TRBJ1-3	-	TGTGCCAGCAGCGTAGATCAGGGCGCTGGAAACACCATATATTTT	CASSVDQGAGNTIYF
TRBD2	19	TRBV30	TRBJ2-1	many	TGTGCCTGGGCCCGACTAGCGGGGGGGCAAAGGGGCTCCTACAATGAGCAGTTCTTC	CAWARLAGGQRGSYNEQFF
TRBD1	15	TRBV6-5	TRBJ1-2	-	TGTGCCAGCAGTTACTCGGGGACAGGGGGTTTCGGCTACACCTTC	CASSYSGTGGFGYTF
-	12	TRBV6-5	TRBJ1-1	-	TGTGCCAGCAGCAGACAGAACACTGAAGCTTTCTTT	CASSRQNTEAFF
TRBD2	13	TRBV20-1	TRBJ2-1	few	TGCAGTGCTAGTCTACTAGCGGGGAGGGAGCAGTTCTTC	CSASLLAGREQFF
TRBD1	16	TRBV7-2	TRBJ1-5	-	TGTGCCAGCAGCTTCGGACAGGGGGCAAGGGATCAGCCCCAGCATTTT	CASSFGQGARDQPQHF
TRBD1	17	TRBV10-3	TRBJ1-2	-	TGTGCCATCAGTGAGTTGTTAAGACAGGGGGCAAACTATGGCTACACCTTC	CAISELLRQGANYGYTF
-	19	TRBV11-2	TRBJ2-1	-	TGTGCCAGCAGCTTAGATAAAGGGGGGGGCCCGTTGTTCTACAATGAGCAGTTCTTC	CASSLDKGGGPLFYNEQFF
-	15	TRBV7-7	TRBJ2-3	-	TGTGCCAGCAGCCCTGGGCCCAAACCCACAGATACGCAGTATTTT	CASSPGPKPTDTQYF
-	16	TRBV9	TRBJ2-6	-	TGTGCCAGCAGCGTAGGTCCAGGGGCCGGGGCCAACGTCCTGACTTTC	CASSVGPGAGANVLTF
TRBD1	15	TRBV19	TRBJ2-2	-	TGTGCCAGTAGACAGGGACAGGCGAACACCGGGGAGCTGTTTTTT	CASRQGQANTGELFF
-	15	TRBV11-3	TRBJ2-3	-	TGTGCCAGCAGCTTAGGTTCGCGGGGGCCTGGGGGGCAGTATTTT	CASSLGSRGPGGQYF
-	15	TRBV10-3	TRBJ1-3	-	TGTGCCATCACCGGTAGTACAGACTCTGGAAACACCATATATTTT	CAITGSTDSGNTIYF
-	13	TRBV14	TRBJ1-2	few	TGTGCCAGCAGCCAAGATCCGTTCTATGGCTACACCTTC	CASSQDPFYGYTF
TRBD1	14	TRBV6-6	TRBJ1-6	-	TGTGCCAGCAGTCCCAGGGGGCTTAATTCACCCCTCCACTTT	CASSPRGLNSPLHF
-	16	TRBV10-3	TRBJ2-1	-	TGTGCCATCAGTGAGTCAGGGGGGGGGTCTTACAATGAGCAGTTCTTC	CAISESGGGSYNEQFF
TRBD1	16	TRBV5-4	TRBJ2-2	once	TGTGCCAGCAGCCCGCCAGACAGGGGAGAGACCGGGGAGCTGTTTTTT	CASSPPDRGETGELFF
TRBD1	15	TRBV6-1	TRBJ1-5	-	TGTGCCAGCAGTGAACCAGGGGGCGGAAGTCAGCCCCAGCATTTT	CASSEPGGGSQPQHF
-	15	TRBV11-3	TRBJ2-2	-	TGTGCCAGCAGCTTTGGAGCGATGAACACCGGGGAGCTGTTTTTT	CASSFGAMNTGELFF
-	15	TRBV15	TRBJ2-1	-	TGTGCCACCAGCAGGCCCACAGGGTCCGGCCATGAGCAGTTCTTC	CATSRPTGSGHEQFF
-	15	TRBV3-1/TRBV3-2	TRBJ2-6	-	TGTGCCAGCAGCCAATTCGTCTCTGGGGCCAACGTCCTGACTTTC	CASSQFVSGANVLTF
-	14	TRBV27	TRBJ1-2	-	TGTGCCAGCAGTCTCACCAGGGATAACTATGGCTACACCTTC	CASSLTRDNYGYTF
TRBD1	16	TRBV7-9	TRBJ1-4	-	TGTGCCAGCAGCTTAGGGGACAGTGCAACTAATGAAAAACTGTTTTTT	CASSLGDSATNEKLFF
-	14	TRBV5-4	TRBJ2-6	-	TGTGCCAGCAGCTTGGGAGGTGGGGCCAACGTCCTGACTTTC	CASSLGGGANVLTF
TRBD1	14	TRBV18	TRBJ1-5	once	TGTGCCAGCTCACCGGGACAGGGAGTACAGCCCCAGCATTTT	CASSPGQGVQPQHF
-	19	TRBV19	TRBJ1-1	-	TGTGCCAGTAGTATCAATCGGTGGGGCTCAAGAGGCGGGAACACTGAAGCTTTCTTT	CASSINRWGSRGGNTEAFF
-	16	TRBV18	TRBJ2-5	-	TGTGCCAGCACGCCATATGAGGGACAAACACAAGAGACCCAGTACTTC	CASTPYEGQTQETQYF
-	16	TRBV6-5	TRBJ1-2	-	TGTGCCAGCAGTTTCCGGACATTTGGTACCCACTATGGCTACACCTTC	CASSFRTFGTHYGYTF
-	15	TRBV18	TRBJ2-7	-	TGTGCCAGCTCACCTATCCGGGGGACCACCTACGAGCAGTACTTC	CASSPIRGTTYEQYF
-	14	TRBV30	TRBJ2-1	-	TGTGCCTGGGAAGGGGGGACTACCTACAATGAGCAGTTCTTC	CAWEGGTTYNEQFF
-	14	TRBV9	TRBJ1-4	-	TGTGCCAGCAGCGTAGGTCAGGGCCCTGAAAAACTGTTTTTT	CASSVGQGPEKLFF
-	15	TRBV11-2	TRBJ2-2	once	TGTGCCAGCAGCTCCCGGGGGGCTGAAACCGGGGAGCTGTTTTTT	CASSSRGAETGELFF
TRBD2	18	TRBV9	TRBJ2-3	-	TGTGCCAGCAGCGCGTCGGGACTACCACCTTCTAGCACAGATACGCAGTATTTT	CASSASGLPPSSTDTQYF
-	15	TRBV4-3	TRBJ1-1	once	TGCGCCAGCAGCCAAGATCTTACTCAAACCACTGAAGCTTTCTTT	CASSQDLTQTTEAFF
TRBD1	12	TRBV7-8	TRBJ2-7	-	TGTGCCAGCAGCCAGGGGGCGTACGAGCAGTACTTC	CASSQGAYEQYF